Listed below are T cell receptor beta chains from one sample, sequenced in a study of T cells in Graves' hyperthyroidism and ophthalmopathy. TCRdb re-called the multiplex PCR reads with MiXCR, one entry per CDR3 protein. In the table there are 730,000 or so distinct CDR3 sequences, 18% of which are singletons. Source material: blood. The receptors were sampled from a woman aged 45-65 years with Graves' hyperthyroidism that later progressed to Graves' ophthalmopathy. The conserved cysteine and the conserved F or W are not part of the CDR3 here.

v_call cdr3_aa
TRBV20-1 SALYGALFEAF
TRBV5-1 ASSLVAGSTDTQY
TRBV19 ASGDRDTEAF
TRBV5-1 ASSFLGGRTEAF
TRBV5-6 ASRFLQGPWGNQPQH
TRBV27 ASSSFRDYGETQY
TRBV6-1 ASSFGIGGHVDEQF
TRBV13 ASSTERGGGYT
TRBV6-1 ASSESTSTYGYT
TRBV3-1 ASSLPLETKETQY
TRBV30 AWSLAEGYT
TRBV29-1 SVDSGGGFGELF
TRBV5-4 ASSLVTGANYGYT
TRBV20-1 SARDPGGRNTEAF
TRBV6-2/TRBV6-3 ASSWTGNSPLH
TRBV2 ASSEGGGASTDTQY
TRBV3-1 ASSQDARQSYNEQF
TRBV15 ATSRDRDTQY
TRBV4-1 ASSHPGTLLPAKNIQY
TRBV19 ASSTKDRVDSLIQPQH
TRBV3-1 ASSQESPGGYEQY
TRBV7-9 ASSSSAGQGVGAF
TRBV3-1 ASSQDLRFTNTGELF
TRBV3-1 ASSPWTGLRETQY
TRBV27 ASSRKGVEDNSPLH
TRBV10-3 ATRQGLNSGNTIY
TRBV12-3/TRBV12-4 ASREAGFHQPQH
TRBV18 ASSPSRADTEEKLF
TRBV5-1 ASSLEWGHGYT
TRBV5-1 ASSPEVALAGGRTETQY
TRBV20-1 SAPQYTEAF
TRBV18 ASSPPTIDTQY
TRBV3-1 ASSQRTGWETEAF
TRBV3-1 ASSQNRGGGTEAF
TRBV3-1 ASSRGGFTGELF
TRBV30 ACPEAGTPNYGYT
TRBV7-6 ASSLGQGMETQY
TRBV12-3/TRBV12-4 ASSPLRDSNQPQH